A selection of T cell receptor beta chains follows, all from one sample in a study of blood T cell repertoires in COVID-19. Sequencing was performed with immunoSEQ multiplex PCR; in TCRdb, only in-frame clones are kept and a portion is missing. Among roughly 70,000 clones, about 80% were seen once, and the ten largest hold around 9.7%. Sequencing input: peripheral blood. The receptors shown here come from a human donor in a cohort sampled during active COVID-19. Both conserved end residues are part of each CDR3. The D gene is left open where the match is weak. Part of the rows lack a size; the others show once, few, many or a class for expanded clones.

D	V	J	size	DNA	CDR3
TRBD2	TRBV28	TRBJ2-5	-	TGTGCCAGCAGTTTACGGACTAGCCCAGAGACCCAGTACTTC	CASSLRTSPETQYF
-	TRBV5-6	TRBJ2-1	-	TGTGCCAGCAGCCGAGACAGGTACTCTTACAATGAGCAGTTCTTC	CASSRDRYSYNEQFF
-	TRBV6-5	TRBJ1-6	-	TGTGCCAGCACCGCCTTCAAGGGGCAGAATTCACCCCTCCACTTT	CASTAFKGQNSPLHF
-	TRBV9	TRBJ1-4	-	TGTGCCAGCAGCGTCCAGGCGACTAATGAAAAACTGTTTTTT	CASSVQATNEKLFF
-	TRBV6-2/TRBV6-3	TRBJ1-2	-	TGTGCCAGCAGTTACCTATATGGCTACACCTTC	CASSYLYGYTF
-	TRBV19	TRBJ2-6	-	TGTGCCAGTAGTTTAACAGGACCCAACGTCCTGACTTTC	CASSLTGPNVLTF
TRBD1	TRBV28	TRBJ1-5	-	TGTGCCAGCAGGACAGGGGGGAATCGGAATCAGCCCCAGCATTTT	CASRTGGNRNQPQHF
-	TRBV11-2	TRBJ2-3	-	TGTGCCAGCAGCCACACAGATACGCAGTATTTT	CASSHTDTQYF
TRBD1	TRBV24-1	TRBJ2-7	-	TGTGCCACCAGTGATGCGGGACAGGGCTACGAGCAGTACTTC	CATSDAGQGYEQYF
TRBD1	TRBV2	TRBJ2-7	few	TGTGCCAGTAGACAGGGGGTACACGAGCAGTACTTC	CASRQGVHEQYF
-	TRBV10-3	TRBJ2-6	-	TGTGCCACTTCCCTGGACGGGGATGCTGGGGCCAACGTCCTGACTTTC	CATSLDGDAGANVLTF
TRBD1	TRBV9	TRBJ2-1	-	TGTGCCAGCAGCGTGGCCGGGACAGGGGGACCGGAGCAGTTCTTC	CASSVAGTGGPEQFF
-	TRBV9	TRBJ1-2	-	TGTGCCAGCATAGACAGAGTCATAGAACCTAACTATGGCTACACCTTC	CASIDRVIEPNYGYTF
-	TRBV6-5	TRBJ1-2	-	TGTGCCAGCATCCGAGTGGGGAGGAAGGATGGCTACACCTTC	CASIRVGRKDGYTF
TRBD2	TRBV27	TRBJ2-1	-	TGTGCCAGCAGTTTCCGAGCGGGAGGGTTCAATGAGCAGTTCTTC	CASSFRAGGFNEQFF
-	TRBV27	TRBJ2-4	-	TGTGCCGTTGCTGGGGGCGCAAACATTCAGTACTTC	CAVAGGANIQYF
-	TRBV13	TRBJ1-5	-	TGTGCCAGCAGCTTAGGGCAGGGAAATCAGCCCCAGCATTTT	CASSLGQGNQPQHF
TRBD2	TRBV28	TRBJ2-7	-	TGTGCCAGCAGTCCACTAGCGGGAGGCTTTTACGAGCAGTACTTC	CASSPLAGGFYEQYF
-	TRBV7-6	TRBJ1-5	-	TGTGCCAGCAGCTCGGGCGGGCAGAATAATCAGCCCCAGCATTTT	CASSSGGQNNQPQHF
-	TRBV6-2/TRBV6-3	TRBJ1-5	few	TGTGCCAGCAGTTACGGGGGCAGCAATAGCAATCAGCCCCAGCATTTT	CASSYGGSNSNQPQHF
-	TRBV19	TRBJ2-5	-	TGTGCCAGTAGTATAGATCCTAGAGGCGAGACCCAGTACTTC	CASSIDPRGETQYF
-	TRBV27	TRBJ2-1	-	TGTGCCAGCAGTTTTCTAGGGGGCAATGAGCAGTTCTTC	CASSFLGGNEQFF
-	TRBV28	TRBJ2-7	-	TGTGCCAGCAGTCCCGGGTCGGGCTACGAGCAGTACTTC	CASSPGSGYEQYF
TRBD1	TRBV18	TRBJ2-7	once	TGTGCCAGCTCACCGGGACAGGGTAACGACGAGCAGTACTTC	CASSPGQGNDEQYF
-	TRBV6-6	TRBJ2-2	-	TGTGCCAGCAGTTACTCAGCAGGGACCGGGGAGCTGTTTTTT	CASSYSAGTGELFF
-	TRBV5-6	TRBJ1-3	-	TGTGCCAGCAGCTCACCTAAGGACAAGGGAAACACCATATATTTT	CASSSPKDKGNTIYF
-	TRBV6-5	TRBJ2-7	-	TGTGCCAGCAGTTACTCGAAGTCAGGGGACGAGCAGTACTTC	CASSYSKSGDEQYF
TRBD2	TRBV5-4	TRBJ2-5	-	TGTGCCAGCAGCCCCGGGACTAGCGGAGCCGGAGAGACCCAGTACTTC	CASSPGTSGAGETQYF
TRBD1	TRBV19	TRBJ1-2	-	TGTGCCAGTAGTGCAGAGCTGCCACTCCGGGACAGGGGGAACTATGGCTACACCTTC	CASSAELPLRDRGNYGYTF
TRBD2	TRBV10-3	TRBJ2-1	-	TGTGCCATCAGTGACGGCGGGAGTTCCTACAATGAGCAGTTCTTC	CAISDGGSSYNEQFF
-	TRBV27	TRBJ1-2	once	TGTGCCAGCTCTAGCGCAGCCTTATATGGCTACACCTTC	CASSSAALYGYTF
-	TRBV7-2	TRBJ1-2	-	TGTGCCAGCGCTCCCCGGGGTGCTAACTATGGCTACACCTTC	CASAPRGANYGYTF
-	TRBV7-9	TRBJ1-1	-	TGTGCCAGCAGCCGGGACTCCGAGTCTTTCTTT	CASSRDSESFF
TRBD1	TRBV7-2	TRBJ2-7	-	TGTGCCAGCAGCACCCGGGACAGCTCCTACGAGCAGTACTTC	CASSTRDSSYEQYF
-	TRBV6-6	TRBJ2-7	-	TGTGCCAGCAGCTCGCCCTCTCGGGGCTACGAGCAGTACTTC	CASSSPSRGYEQYF
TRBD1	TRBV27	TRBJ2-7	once	TGTGCCAGCAGCTTATCGACAGGGTTGGACGAGCAGTACTTC	CASSLSTGLDEQYF
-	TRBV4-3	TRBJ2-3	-	TGCGCCAGCAGCCAAGAGCTGGCCATTAGCACAGATACGCAGTATTTT	CASSQELAISTDTQYF
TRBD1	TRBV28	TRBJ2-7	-	TGTGCCAGCAGTCTGGAAAACAGGGGCTTTGAGTACTTC	CASSLENRGFEYF